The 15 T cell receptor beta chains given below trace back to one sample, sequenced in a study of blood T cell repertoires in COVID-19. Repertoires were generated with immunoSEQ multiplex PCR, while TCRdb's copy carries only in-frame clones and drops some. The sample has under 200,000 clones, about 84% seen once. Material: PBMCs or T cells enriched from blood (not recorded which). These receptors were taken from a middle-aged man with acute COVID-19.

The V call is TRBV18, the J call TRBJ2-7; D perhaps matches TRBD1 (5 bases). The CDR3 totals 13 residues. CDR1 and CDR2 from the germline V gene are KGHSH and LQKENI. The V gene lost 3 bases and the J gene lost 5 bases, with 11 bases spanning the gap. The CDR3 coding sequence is TGTGCCAGCTCACCTGACAGTACCCACGAGCAGTACTTC. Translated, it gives CASSPDSTHEQYF. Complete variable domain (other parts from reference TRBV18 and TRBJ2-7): NAGVMQNPRHLVRRRGQEARLRCSPMKGHSHVYWYRQLPEEGLKFMVYLQKENIIDESGMPKERFSAEFPKEGPSILRIQQVVRGDSAAYFCASSPDSTHEQYFGPGTRLTVT.

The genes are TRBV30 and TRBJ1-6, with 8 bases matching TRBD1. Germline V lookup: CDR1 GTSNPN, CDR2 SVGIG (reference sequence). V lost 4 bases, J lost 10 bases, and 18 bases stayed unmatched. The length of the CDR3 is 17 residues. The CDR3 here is CAWTSGRQQGVGSPLHF. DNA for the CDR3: TGTGCCTGGACCTCTGGGCGGCAACAGGGGGTCGGCTCACCCCTCCACTTT.

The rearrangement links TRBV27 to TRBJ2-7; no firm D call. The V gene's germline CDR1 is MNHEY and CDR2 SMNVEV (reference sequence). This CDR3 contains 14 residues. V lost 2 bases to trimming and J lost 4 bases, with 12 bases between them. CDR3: CASSLRGVRYEQYF. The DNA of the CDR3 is TGTGCCAGCAGTTTACGAGGAGTTAGGTACGAGCAGTACTTC.

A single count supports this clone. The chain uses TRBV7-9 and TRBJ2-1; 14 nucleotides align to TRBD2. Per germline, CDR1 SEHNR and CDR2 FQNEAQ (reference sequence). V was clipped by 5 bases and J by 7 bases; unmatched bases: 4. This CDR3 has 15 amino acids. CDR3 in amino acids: CASSDRLAGGNEQFF. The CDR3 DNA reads TGTGCCAGCAGCGATAGACTAGCGGGAGGGAATGAGCAGTTCTTC.

CDR3 sequence (DNA): TGTGCCAGCAGCGCCGGACAGGGGTTTGGCTACACCTTC. Encoded protein: CASSAGQGFGYTF. This chain links TRBV9 with TRBJ1-2; 9 bases align to TRBD1. Losses at the gene ends were 3 bases for V and 7 bases for J; bases not matched to a gene: 4. Germline V gene lookup returns CDR1 SGDLS and CDR2 YYNGEE. There are 13 residues in the CDR3.

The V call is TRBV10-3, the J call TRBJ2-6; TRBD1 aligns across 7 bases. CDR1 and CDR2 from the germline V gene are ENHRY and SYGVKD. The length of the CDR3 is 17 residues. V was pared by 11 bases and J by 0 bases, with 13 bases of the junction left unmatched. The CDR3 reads CAVPLRDSNSGANVLTF. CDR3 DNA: TGTGCCGTCCCGTTGAGGGACAGCAACTCTGGGGCCAACGTCCTGACTTTC.

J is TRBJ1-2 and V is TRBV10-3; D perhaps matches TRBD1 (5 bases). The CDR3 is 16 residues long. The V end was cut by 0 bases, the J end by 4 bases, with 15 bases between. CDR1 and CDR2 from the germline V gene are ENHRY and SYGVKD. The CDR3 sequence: CAISESKGLSTYGYTF. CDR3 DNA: TGTGCCATCAGTGAGTCGAAGGGACTCTCTACCTATGGCTACACCTTC.

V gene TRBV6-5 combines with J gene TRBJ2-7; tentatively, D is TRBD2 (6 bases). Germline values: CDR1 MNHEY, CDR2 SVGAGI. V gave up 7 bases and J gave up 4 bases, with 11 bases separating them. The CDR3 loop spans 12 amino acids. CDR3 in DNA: TGTGCCAGCAACCGCGGAGGGTACGAGCAGTACTTC. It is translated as CASNRGGYEQYF.

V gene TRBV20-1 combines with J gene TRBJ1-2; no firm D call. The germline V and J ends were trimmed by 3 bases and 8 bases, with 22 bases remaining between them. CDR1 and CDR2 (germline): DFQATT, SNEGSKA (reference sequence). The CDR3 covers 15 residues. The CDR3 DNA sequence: TGCAGTGCTAGTAAGACCGGGCCCCCCGCGGGCGGCTACACCTTC. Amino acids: CSASKTGPPAGGYTF.

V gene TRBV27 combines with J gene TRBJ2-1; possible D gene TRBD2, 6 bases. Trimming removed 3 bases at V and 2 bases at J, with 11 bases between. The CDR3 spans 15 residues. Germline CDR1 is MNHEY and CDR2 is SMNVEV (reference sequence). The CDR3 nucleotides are TGTGCCAGCAGTTTTGGCGGGAAAGCCTACAATGAGCAGTTCTTC. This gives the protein CASSFGGKAYNEQFF.

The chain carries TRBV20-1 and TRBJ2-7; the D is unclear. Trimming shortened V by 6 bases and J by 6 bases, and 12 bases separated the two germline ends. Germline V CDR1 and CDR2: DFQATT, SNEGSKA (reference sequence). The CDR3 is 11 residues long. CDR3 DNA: TGCAGTGCCCGAGAGGCCGCCGAGCAGTACTTC. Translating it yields CSAREAAEQYF.

This CDR3 reads CASSPGDLNTEAFF. As DNA, the CDR3 is TGTGCCAGCAGTCCCGGAGACCTGAACACTGAAGCTTTCTTT. The chain joins TRBV27 to TRBJ1-1; no firm D call. With 5 bases removed from V and 0 bases from J, the gap between germline ends came to 10 bases. Germline CDR1 reads MNHEY; CDR2 reads SMNVEV (reference sequence). The CDR3 runs 14 residues.

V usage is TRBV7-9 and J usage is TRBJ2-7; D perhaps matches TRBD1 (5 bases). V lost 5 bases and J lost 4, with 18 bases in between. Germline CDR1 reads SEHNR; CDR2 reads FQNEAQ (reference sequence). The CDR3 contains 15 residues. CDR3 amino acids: CASSPSGQGRYEQYF. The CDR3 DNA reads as TGTGCCAGCAGCCCATCTGGACAAGGACGTTACGAGCAGTACTTC.

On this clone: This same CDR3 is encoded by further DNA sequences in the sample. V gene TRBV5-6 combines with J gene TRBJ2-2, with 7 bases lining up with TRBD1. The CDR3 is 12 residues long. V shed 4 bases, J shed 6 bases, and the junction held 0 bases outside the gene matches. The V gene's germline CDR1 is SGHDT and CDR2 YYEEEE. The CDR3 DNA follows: TGTGCCAGCAGCCAGGGGGCCGGGGAGCTGTTTTTT. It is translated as CASSQGAGELFF.

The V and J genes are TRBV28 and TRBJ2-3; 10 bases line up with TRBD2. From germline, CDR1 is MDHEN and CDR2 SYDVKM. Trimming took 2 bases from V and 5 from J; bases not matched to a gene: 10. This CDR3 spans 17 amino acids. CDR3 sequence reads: CASSLRLAGAYEDTQYF. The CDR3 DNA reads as TGTGCCAGCAGTTTACGGCTAGCGGGAGCCTACGAAGATACGCAGTATTTT. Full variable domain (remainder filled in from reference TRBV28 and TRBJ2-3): DVKVTQSSRYLVKRTGEKVFLECVQDMDHENMFWYRQDPGLGLRLIYFSYDVKMKEKGDIPEGYSVSREKKERFSLILESASTNQTSMYLCASSLRLAGAYEDTQYFGPGTRLTVL.